These 30 T cell receptor beta chains share one sample of origin, sequenced in a study of vaccination and CD4 T cells after COVID-19. Sample treatment: approximately 11-day PBMC culture with coronavirus spike peptide pools or control peptides (ViraFEST assay). Their target antigens are unknown. Oncomine TCR Beta short-read sequencing was applied to DNA from cultured CD4+ T cells. In TCRdb, the PCR reads were re-called with MiXCR into one record per CDR3 protein. The sample has about 14,000 distinct CDR3 sequences; around half are singletons. The source was CD4+ T cells from blood, cultured in vitro, collected before SARS-CoV-2 vaccination. The receptor source for this set is a human donor who had recovered from COVID-19.

The chain joins TRBV10-3 to TRBJ1-6; 9 bases fit TRBD1. J gave up 10 bases and V 3 bases, and 4 bases lay outside the gene matches. Germline loops: CDR1 ENHRY, CDR2 SYGVKD. CDR3 length: 14 residues. The CDR3 sequence is CAISDRQGGSPLHF. In nucleotides, the CDR3 is TGTGCCATCAGTGACCGACAGGGGGGATCACCCCTCCACTTT.

The rearrangement joins TRBV10-3 to TRBJ2-7; 10 positions agree with TRBD1. The junction had 4 bases not matched to a gene; V was cut back by 0 bases and J by 2 bases. The germline V gene encodes CDR1 ENHRY and CDR2 SYGVKD. CDR3 length: 16 residues. The CDR3: CAISESGTGVPYEQYF. Here the CDR3 DNA reads TGTGCCATCAGTGAGTCAGGGACAGGGGTCCCCTACGAGCAGTACTTC.

The V call is TRBV10-3, the J call TRBJ1-5; D not resolved. This CDR3 contains 10 residues. V was cut by 9 bases and J by 5 bases, with 5 bases left in between. Germline V gives CDR1 ENHRY, CDR2 SYGVKD. CDR3 region: CAMDDQPQHF. The CDR3 bases are TGTGCCATGGACGATCAGCCCCAGCATTTT.

This chain links TRBV20-1 with TRBJ2-2; D ambiguous. The V gene lost 6 bases and the J gene lost 4 bases, with 18 bases spanning the gap. The CDR3 runs to 15 residues. CDR1 DFQATT and CDR2 SNEGSKA come from the germline V gene (reference sequence). DNA of the CDR3: TGCAGTGCCCCACCGAGGCCCGATGGCACCGGGGAGCTGTTTTTT. It codes for CSAPPRPDGTGELFF.

This clonotype is classed as large. The rearrangement joins TRBV6-1 to TRBJ2-3; 8 nucleotides match TRBD2. Germline lookup yields CDR1 MNHNS and CDR2 SASEGT. CDR3 size: 16 residues. The V segment lost 5 bases and the J segment 1 base; nucleotides outside the gene matches: 8. The CDR3 coding sequence is TGTGCCAGCAGTCCCCGGGGTAGCGGGGGCACAGATACGCAGTATTTT. Protein product: CASSPRGSGGTDTQYF.

V is TRBV28 and J is TRBJ1-5, with 8 nucleotides matching TRBD1. Germline-derived CDR1 and CDR2 are MDHEN and SYDVKM. Losses at the gene ends were 6 bases for V and 4 bases for J; bases not matched to a gene: 11. This CDR3 spans 16 amino acids. DNA for the CDR3: TGTGCCAGCAGATCCCGGGACAGGCCCTCGAATCAGCCCCAGCATTTT. Translating it yields CASRSRDRPSNQPQHF.

This chain connects TRBV6-1 to TRBJ2-7; no reliable D call. CDR3 length: 15 residues. V was shortened by 3 bases and J by 3 bases, with 15 bases between the two germline ends. Looked up from germline, CDR1 is MNHNS and CDR2 is SASEGT. Here the CDR3 reads CASSDPMKTGYEQYF. The CDR3 DNA reads TGTGCCAGCAGTGACCCTATGAAGACCGGCTACGAGCAGTACTTC.

The V gene is TRBV19, the J gene TRBJ1-5, with TRBD1 identical over 9 bases. V shed 4 bases, J shed 7 bases, and the junction held 8 bases outside the gene matches. Germline lookup yields CDR1 LNHDA and CDR2 SQIVND (reference sequence). CDR3 length equals 15 residues. Written as DNA, the CDR3 is TGTGCCAGTAGTACCGGGGACAGGGAGTGGCAGCCCCAGCATTTT. Encoded protein: CASSTGDREWQPQHF.

The rearrangement links TRBV29-1 to TRBJ1-2, with D unresolved. Germline V gene lookup returns CDR1 SQVTM and CDR2 ANQGSEA. V gave up 5 bases and J gave up 4 bases, with 17 bases separating them. The CDR3 runs 14 residues. CDR3 coding DNA: TGCAGCGTTCCCCCAGGTGCCCCGGGCTATGGCTACACCTTC. Its translation is CSVPPGAPGYGYTF.

The chain has TRBV6-1 and TRBJ2-1; 14 nucleotides line up with TRBD2. Germline loops: CDR1 MNHNS, CDR2 SASEGT. The CDR3 extends over 16 amino acids. V was clipped by 3 bases and J by 8 bases; unmatched bases: 6. CDR3 DNA sequence: TGTGCCAGCAGTGATTTTGGGACTAGCGGGGGACATGAGCAGTTCTTC. As protein: CASSDFGTSGGHEQFF.

The genes are TRBV7-9 and TRBJ2-5; a possible D gene is TRBD2 (6 bases). The CDR3 is 17 amino acids. Deletions cut 5 bases from V and 2 bases from J, with 21 bases between. From germline, CDR1 is SEHNR and CDR2 FQNEAQ (reference sequence). This CDR3 is CASSGVVSGTSQETQYF. The CDR3 nucleotides read TGTGCCAGCAGCGGAGTGGTCTCTGGGACTTCACAAGAGACCCAGTACTTC.

This chain links TRBV4-3 with TRBJ2-3; perhaps D is TRBD1 or TRBD2 (6 bases each). Germline loops: CDR1 LGHNA, CDR2 YSLEER. V lost 1 base to trimming and J lost 1 base, with 9 bases between them. CDR3 size: 15 residues. The DNA for the CDR3 is TGCGCCAGCAGCCAAGCGGGGGCAGGCACAGATACGCAGTATTTT. It specifies CASSQAGAGTDTQYF.

This rearrangement joins TRBV7-8 to TRBJ2-5; 8 positions agree with TRBD2. The germline V gene encodes CDR1 SGHVS and CDR2 FQNEAQ. This CDR3 region has 15 residues. V lost 4 bases, J lost 4 bases, and 8 bases stayed unmatched. Here the CDR3 reads CASSWTSPVGETQYF. The CDR3 DNA reads TGTGCCAGCAGCTGGACTAGCCCAGTGGGAGAGACCCAGTACTTC.

This chain uses TRBV28 with TRBJ2-3, with 8 positions matching TRBD1. The germline gives CDR1 MDHEN, CDR2 SYDVKM. V was pared by 1 base and J by 5 bases, with 8 bases of the junction left unmatched. The CDR3 length is 16 residues. The CDR3 is CASSLFRAGGGDTQYF. The CDR3 nucleotides are TGTGCCAGCAGTTTATTCCGCGCAGGGGGCGGAGATACGCAGTATTTT.

This clonotype came up a few times. This chain uses TRBV10-3 with TRBJ2-7; 13 bases match TRBD2. The CDR3 sequence is 15 residues long. Trimming at V came to 4 bases and at J to 3 bases, leaving 3 bases not matched to a gene. CDR1 and CDR2 from the germline V gene are ENHRY and SYGVKD. CDR3: CAISAGTSGIYEQYF. The CDR3 DNA reads as TGTGCCATCAGTGCCGGGACTAGCGGGATCTACGAGCAGTACTTC.

The CDR3 region has the DNA TGCAGTGCTAGGGCCCCCCATAGCGGGTCCTACGAGCAGTACTTC. The encoded protein is CSARAPHSGSYEQYF. The chain links TRBV20-1 to TRBJ2-7, with TRBD2 matching over 7 bases. V was clipped by 3 bases and J by 1 base; unmatched bases: 9. Looked up from germline, CDR1 is DFQATT and CDR2 is SNEGSKA (reference sequence). The CDR3 contains 15 residues.

The V and J genes are TRBV20-1 and TRBJ1-2; TRBD1 might be the D (6 bases). This CDR3 contains 16 residues. Trimming pared 0 bases from V and 8 bases from J, leaving 22 bases between. Germline values: CDR1 DFQATT, CDR2 SNEGSKA (reference sequence). In DNA form, the CDR3 reads TGCAGTGCTAGAGACCCGGGACACCCACTCCTGAAAGGCTACACCTTC. This sequence encodes CSARDPGHPLLKGYTF.

The sample holds one count of this clonotype. CDR3 sequence reads: CASSQDLSSYNSPLHF. The CDR3 DNA sequence: TGTGCCAGCAGCCAAGACTTGAGCTCCTATAATTCACCCCTCCACTTT. The V and J genes are TRBV14 and TRBJ1-6; D is ambiguous. CDR1 is SGHDN, CDR2 FVKESK, per germline. Trimming took off 0 bases at V and 0 bases at J, with 6 bases between the two ends. The CDR3 is 16 residues long.

In its sample, this clonotype was seen a few times. The rearrangement links TRBV19 to TRBJ1-5, with a weak D call TRBD1 (6 bases). Between the trimmed V and J ends, which lost 4 bases and 4 bases, there was a span of 11 bases. CDR3 length equals 14 residues. The V gene's germline CDR1 is LNHDA and CDR2 SQIVND (reference sequence). DNA of the CDR3: TGTGCCAGTAGTACCTTGGGGGCAAATCAGCCCCAGCATTTT. Translating it yields CASSTLGANQPQHF.

The chain combines TRBV28 with TRBJ1-5; no clear D. The germline V gene encodes CDR1 MDHEN and CDR2 SYDVKM. V lost 7 bases, J lost 6 bases, and 10 bases lay in between. This CDR3 region has 12 residues. The CDR3 region has the DNA TGTGCCAGCATAGGAGGTACTCAGCCCCAGCATTTT. Translating it yields CASIGGTQPQHF.

In its sample, this clonotype is medium-sized. The V and J genes are TRBV6-1 and TRBJ1-3; tentatively, D is TRBD1 (5 bases). V was pared by 5 bases and J by 2 bases, with 7 bases between. The CDR3 is 13 residues long. The germline V gene has CDR1 MNHNS and CDR2 SASEGT. CDR3 DNA: TGTGCCAGCAGTCGGACACCTGGAAACACCATATATTTT. Translation: CASSRTPGNTIYF.

This sequence joins TRBV20-1 and TRBJ2-7; 7 bases agree with TRBD2. Germline trimming cut 3 bases from V and 0 bases from J; bases unmatched to any gene: 5. This CDR3 is 14 amino acids long. The V gene's germline CDR1 is DFQATT and CDR2 SNEGSKA (reference sequence). For the CDR3, the DNA is TGCAGTGCTAGGAGCGGGACTGGCTCCTACGAGCAGTACTTC. This encodes CSARSGTGSYEQYF.

This clonotype was recorded once. The chain uses TRBV7-2 and TRBJ1-3, with D maybe TRBD1 (5 bases). Per the germline V gene, CDR1 is SGHTA and CDR2 is FQGNSA. The CDR3 runs to 16 residues. Trimming left V 2 bases short and J 0 bases short, with 11 bases between. For the CDR3, the DNA is TGTGCCAGCAGCTTACAGGGCTCCCTCTCTGGAAACACCATATATTTT. This translates into CASSLQGSLSGNTIYF.

This chain joins TRBV20-1 and TRBJ2-5, with no clear D. The ends were cut back, 0 bases at V and 5 bases at J, with 16 bases in the middle. CDR3 length: 15 amino acids. Germline-derived CDR1 and CDR2 are DFQATT and SNEGSKA (reference sequence). The CDR3 bases are TGCAGTGCTAGAGATCCCGAACCTAATCCTGAGACCCAGTACTTC. This encodes CSARDPEPNPETQYF.

The rearrangement uses TRBV10-3 and TRBJ1-1; no clear D gene. V dropped 4 bases and J dropped 0 bases, with 6 bases sitting between them. This CDR3 has 13 residues. Germline values: CDR1 ENHRY, CDR2 SYGVKD. CDR3 coding DNA: TGTGCCATCAGTGCCGGTATGAACACTGAAGCTTTCTTT. Protein product: CAISAGMNTEAFF.

This clonotype was recorded only once. This chain connects TRBV20-1 to TRBJ1-2, with D maybe TRBD1 (6 bases). The CDR3 has 17 residues. The V end was cut by 1 base, the J end by 4 bases, with 22 bases between. Germline CDR1 and CDR2: DFQATT and SNEGSKA (reference sequence). CDR3 protein: CSARALGGENPIYGYTF. The CDR3 DNA follows: TGCAGTGCTAGAGCTCTTGGGGGCGAGAACCCAATCTATGGCTACACCTTC.

The chain recombines TRBV6-1 with TRBJ2-1; 10 bases match TRBD2. The V gene's germline CDR1 is MNHNS and CDR2 SASEGT. V was pared by 6 bases and J by 1 base, with 3 bases of the junction left unmatched. CDR3 length: 15 residues. The CDR3 DNA is TGTGCCAGCAGGTGGACTAGCGGTTCCTACAATGAGCAGTTCTTC. Translating it yields CASRWTSGSYNEQFF.

V gene TRBV7-2 combines with J gene TRBJ2-3, with a possible D match to TRBD2 (6 bases). CDR3 length: 14 amino acids. V lost 5 bases and J 6 bases, leaving 15 bases between the germline ends. The germline CDR1 and CDR2 sequences are SGHTA and FQGNSA. Here the CDR3 DNA reads TGTGCCAGCAGCCGGAAACGGGAGTCGGATACGCAGTATTTT. The encoded protein is CASSRKRESDTQYF.

The J gene is TRBJ2-7, the V gene TRBV7-2; D unclear. Germline V lookup: CDR1 SGHTA, CDR2 FQGNSA. CDR3 length equals 13 residues. With 4 bases removed from V and 2 bases from J, the gap between germline ends came to 9 bases. CDR3 in DNA: TGTGCCAGCAGCTCCCAACAAGCCTACGAGCAGTACTTC. Residues: CASSSQQAYEQYF.

This clonotype has just a few counts. The chain uses TRBV12-3 or TRBV12-4 and TRBJ2-5; 8 nucleotides match TRBD1. V gave up 6 bases and J gave up 7 bases; unmatched junction bases: 7. The CDR3 sequence is 13 residues long. This chain's CDR3 is CASRMDRAVTQYF. The CDR3 DNA sequence: TGTGCCAGCAGGATGGACAGGGCGGTGACCCAGTACTTC.